This T cell receptor (beta chain) was observed in a study of ipilimumab plus nivolumab after autologous stem cell transplantation. Ipilimumab, 1 mg/kg, started 14 to 28 days after autologous transplant. Profiling relied on immunoSEQ multiplex PCR, and the TCRdb table lists in-frame clones only, not all of them. Of some 24,000 clones listed, about 86% are singletons. This CDR3 has 14 amino acids. Looked up from germline, CDR1 is SEHNR and CDR2 is FQNEAQ (reference sequence). V was clipped by 1 base and J by 6 bases, with 10 bases between them. The specimen comprised PBMCs, sampled in a trial of ipilimumab plus nivolumab as post-transplant consolidation. This clonotype originated in a male donor with diffuse large B-cell lymphoma. The genes are TRBV7-9 and TRBJ1-5, with D unclear. Here the CDR3 reads CASSLDTSGQPQHF. The CDR3 coding sequence is TGTGCCAGCAGCTTAGATACCTCCGGTCAGCCCCAGCATTTT.